This T cell receptor beta chain is from a study of blood T cell repertoires in COVID-19. The protocol was immunoSEQ multiplex PCR, while the TCRdb copy is restricted to in-frame clones and leaves out a portion. The repertoire has 90,000 to 120,000 clones, about 83% of them found once; the top ten carry 4% to 5%. The CDR3 totals 14 residues. The junction had 8 bases not matched to a gene; V was cut back by 3 bases and J by 6 bases. Germline V gene data show CDR1 as SGHTS and CDR2 as YDEGEE. The chain employs TRBV5-8 and TRBJ1-2, with TRBD1 matching over 7 bases. This receptor was taken from a woman in her 70s with acute or convalescent COVID-19. The specimen was peripheral blood. DNA for the CDR3: TGTGCCAGCAGCTCTTCTAGAGGGGGCCATGGCTACACCTTC. It specifies CASSSSRGGHGYTF.